This TCR beta chain was sequenced in a study of shared clonotypes between healthy human individuals. The method was immunoSEQ multiplex PCR; TCRdb's version includes in-frame clones alone and lacks a portion of them. The sample lists about a million clones; around 80% were seen once. Trimming left V 5 bases short and J 7 bases short, with 18 bases between. The CDR3 has 15 amino acids. The germline gives CDR1 SGHNT, CDR2 YENEEA. The genes are TRBV11-3 and TRBJ2-1; possibly TRBD2 for D (6 bases). This clonotype was obtained from a man aged 18 to 35 in good health. The sequenced material came from memory CD4+ T cells sorted from blood. Subset in this sample: CD45RA-negative fraction. DNA for the CDR3: TGTGCCAGCAGCGTCCCATCCGGGACTTTGAATGAGCAGTTCTTC. This encodes CASSVPSGTLNEQFF.